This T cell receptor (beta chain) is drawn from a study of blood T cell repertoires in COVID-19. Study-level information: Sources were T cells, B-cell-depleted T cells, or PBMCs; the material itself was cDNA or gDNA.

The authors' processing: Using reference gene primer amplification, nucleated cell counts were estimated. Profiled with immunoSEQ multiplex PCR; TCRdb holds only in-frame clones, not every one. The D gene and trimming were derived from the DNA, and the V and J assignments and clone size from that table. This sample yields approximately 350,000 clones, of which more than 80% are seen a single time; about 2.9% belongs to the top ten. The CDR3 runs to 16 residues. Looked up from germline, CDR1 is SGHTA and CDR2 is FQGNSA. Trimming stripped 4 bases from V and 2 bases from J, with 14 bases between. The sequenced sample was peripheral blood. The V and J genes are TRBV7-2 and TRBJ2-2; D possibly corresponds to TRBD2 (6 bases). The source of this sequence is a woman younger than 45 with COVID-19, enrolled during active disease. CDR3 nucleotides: TGTGCCAGCAGCTGGTTTAGCGGAAGAAACACCGGGGAGCTGTTTTTT. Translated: CASSWFSGRNTGELFF. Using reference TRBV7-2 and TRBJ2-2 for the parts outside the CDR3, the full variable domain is GAGVSQSPSNKVTEKGKDVELRCDPISGHTALYWYRQSLGQGLEFLIYFQGNSAPDKSGLPSDRFSAERTGGSVSTLTIQRTQQEDSAVYLCASSWFSGRNTGELFFGEGSRLTVL.